This T cell receptor (beta chain) was identified during a study of beta chain features in type 1 diabetes. Broader study findings: TCRB CDR3s were moderately but significantly shorter in Type 1 diabetes patients in all four CD4+ subsets. Fewer junction insertions and more nucleotide deletions appeared in type 1 diabetes patients. Naive, central memory and regulatory TCRB repertoires appeared more similar among patients than healthy donors.

Expressed TCRB transcripts were sequenced after all isolated RNA was converted to cDNA. Only in-frame clones appear in the TCRdb table, and some are missing; sequencing was by immunoSEQ multiplex PCR. The table has about 270,000 clones, 14% seen once; the top ten hold around 0.016%. The CDR3 totals 14 residues. Germline CDR1 is MDHEN and CDR2 is SYDVKM. Trimming at V came to 6 bases and at J to 4 bases, leaving 6 bases not matched to a gene. A word on this clone: Its antigen remains unidentified.

All sorted populations exceeded 95% purity. Sample: naive CD4+ T cells from blood. V gene TRBV28 combines with J gene TRBJ1-5; 7 bases are shared with TRBD1. This TCR came from a man aged 25 to 40 with type 1 diabetes. CDR3 residues: CASRLTGTNQPQHF. The CDR3, as DNA: TGTGCCAGCAGGTTGACAGGGACTAATCAGCCCCAGCATTTT.